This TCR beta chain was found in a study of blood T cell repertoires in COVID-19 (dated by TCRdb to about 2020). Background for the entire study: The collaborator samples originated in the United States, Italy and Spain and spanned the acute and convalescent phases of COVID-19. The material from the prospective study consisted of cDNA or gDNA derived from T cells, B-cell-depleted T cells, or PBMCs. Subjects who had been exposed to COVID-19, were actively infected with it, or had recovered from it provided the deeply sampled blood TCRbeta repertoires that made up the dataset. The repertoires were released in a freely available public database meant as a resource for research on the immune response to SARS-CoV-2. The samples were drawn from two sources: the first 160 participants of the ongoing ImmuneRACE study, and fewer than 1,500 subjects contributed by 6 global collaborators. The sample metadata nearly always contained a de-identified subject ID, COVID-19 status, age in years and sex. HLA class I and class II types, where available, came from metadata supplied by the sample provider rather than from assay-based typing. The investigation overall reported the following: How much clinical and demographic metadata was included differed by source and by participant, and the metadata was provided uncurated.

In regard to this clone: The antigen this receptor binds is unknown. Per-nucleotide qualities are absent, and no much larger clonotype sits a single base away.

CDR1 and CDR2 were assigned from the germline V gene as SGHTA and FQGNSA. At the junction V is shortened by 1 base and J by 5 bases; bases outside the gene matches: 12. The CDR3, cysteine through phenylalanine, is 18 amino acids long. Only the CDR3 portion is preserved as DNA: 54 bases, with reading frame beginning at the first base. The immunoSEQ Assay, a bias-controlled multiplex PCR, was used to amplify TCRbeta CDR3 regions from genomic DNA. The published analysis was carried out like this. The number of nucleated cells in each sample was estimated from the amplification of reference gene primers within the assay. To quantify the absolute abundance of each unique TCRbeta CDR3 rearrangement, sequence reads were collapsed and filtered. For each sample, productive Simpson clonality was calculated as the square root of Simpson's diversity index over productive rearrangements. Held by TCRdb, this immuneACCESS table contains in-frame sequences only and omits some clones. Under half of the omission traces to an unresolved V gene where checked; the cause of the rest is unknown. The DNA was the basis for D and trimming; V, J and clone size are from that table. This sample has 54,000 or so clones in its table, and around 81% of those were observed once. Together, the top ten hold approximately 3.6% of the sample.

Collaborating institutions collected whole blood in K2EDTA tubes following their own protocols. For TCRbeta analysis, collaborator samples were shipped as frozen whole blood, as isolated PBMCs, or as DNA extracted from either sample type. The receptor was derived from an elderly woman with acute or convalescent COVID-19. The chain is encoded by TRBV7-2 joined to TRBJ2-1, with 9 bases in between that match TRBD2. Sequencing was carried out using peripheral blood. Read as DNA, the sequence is TGTGCCAGCAGCTTAGGAGGGGCTCGCGGGGGGGCCGACAATGAGCAGTTCTTC. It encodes CASSLGGARGGADNEQFF.